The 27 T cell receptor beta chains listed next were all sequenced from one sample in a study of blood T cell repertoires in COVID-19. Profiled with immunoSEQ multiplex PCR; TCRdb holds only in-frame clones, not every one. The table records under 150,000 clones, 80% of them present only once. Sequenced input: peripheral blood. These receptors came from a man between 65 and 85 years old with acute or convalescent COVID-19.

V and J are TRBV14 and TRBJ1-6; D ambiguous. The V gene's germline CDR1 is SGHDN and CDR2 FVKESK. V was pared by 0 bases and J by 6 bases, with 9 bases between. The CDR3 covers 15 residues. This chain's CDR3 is CASSQDREFNSPLHF. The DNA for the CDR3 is TGTGCCAGCAGCCAAGACCGGGAGTTTAATTCACCCCTCCACTTT.

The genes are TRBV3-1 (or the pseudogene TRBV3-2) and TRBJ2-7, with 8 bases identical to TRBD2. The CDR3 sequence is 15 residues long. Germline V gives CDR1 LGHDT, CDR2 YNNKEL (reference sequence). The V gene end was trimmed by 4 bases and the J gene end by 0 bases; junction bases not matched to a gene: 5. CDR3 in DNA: TGTGCCAGCAGCCTGACTAGCGACCTCTCCTACGAGCAGTACTTC. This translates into CASSLTSDLSYEQYF.

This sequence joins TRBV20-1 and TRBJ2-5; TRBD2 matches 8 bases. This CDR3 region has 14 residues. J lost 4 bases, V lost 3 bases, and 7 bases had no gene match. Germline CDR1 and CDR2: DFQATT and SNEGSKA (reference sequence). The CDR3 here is CSASILADPETQYF. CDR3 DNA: TGCAGTGCTAGTATACTAGCGGACCCAGAGACCCAGTACTTC.

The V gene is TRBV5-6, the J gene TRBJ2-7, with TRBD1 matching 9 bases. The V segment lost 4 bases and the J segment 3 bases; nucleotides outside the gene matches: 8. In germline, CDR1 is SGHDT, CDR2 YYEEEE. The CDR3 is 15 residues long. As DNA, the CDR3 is TGTGCCAGCAGCGCCGGACAGGGGTTTTTCTACGAGCAGTACTTC. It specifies CASSAGQGFFYEQYF.

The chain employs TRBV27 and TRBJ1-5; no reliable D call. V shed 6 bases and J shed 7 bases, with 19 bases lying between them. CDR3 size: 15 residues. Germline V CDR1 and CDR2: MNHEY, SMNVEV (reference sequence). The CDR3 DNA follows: TGTGCCAGCAGACAGTCCGCCGGTCGGCAACAGCCCCAGCATTTT. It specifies CASRQSAGRQQPQHF.

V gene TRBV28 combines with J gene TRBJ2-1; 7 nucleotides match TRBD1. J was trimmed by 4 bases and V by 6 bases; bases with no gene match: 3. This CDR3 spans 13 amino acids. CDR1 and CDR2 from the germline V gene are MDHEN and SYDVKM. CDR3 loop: CASRQGQYNEQFF. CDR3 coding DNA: TGTGCCAGCAGGCAGGGACAGTACAATGAGCAGTTCTTC.

CDR3 in amino acids: CASTKSGGGFETQYF. The CDR3, as DNA: TGCGCCAGCACCAAGTCTGGCGGGGGATTTGAGACCCAGTACTTC. The V call is TRBV5-1, the J call TRBJ2-5; TRBD2 matches 7 bases. The CDR3 spans 15 residues. Germline V gene data show CDR1 as SGHRS and CDR2 as YFSETQ. V gave up 6 bases and J gave up 5 bases; unmatched junction bases: 13.

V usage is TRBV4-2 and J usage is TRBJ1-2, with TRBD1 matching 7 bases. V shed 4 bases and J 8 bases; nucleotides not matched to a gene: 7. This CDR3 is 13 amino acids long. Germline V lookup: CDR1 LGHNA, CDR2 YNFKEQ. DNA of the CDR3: TGTGCCAGCAGCCTCGACAGGGCAGGGGGCTACACCTTC. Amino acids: CASSLDRAGGYTF.

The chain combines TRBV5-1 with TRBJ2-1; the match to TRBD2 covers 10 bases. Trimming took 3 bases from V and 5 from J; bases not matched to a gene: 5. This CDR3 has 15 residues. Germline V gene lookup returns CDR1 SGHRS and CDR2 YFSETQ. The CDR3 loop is CASSSLAGADNEQFF. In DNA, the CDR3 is TGCGCCAGCAGCTCCCTAGCGGGGGCAGACAATGAGCAGTTCTTC.

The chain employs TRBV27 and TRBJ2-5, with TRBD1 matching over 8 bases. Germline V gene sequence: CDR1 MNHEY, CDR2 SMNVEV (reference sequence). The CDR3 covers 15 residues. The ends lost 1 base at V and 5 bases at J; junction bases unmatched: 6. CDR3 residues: CASSLFPDRVETQYF. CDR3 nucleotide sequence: TGTGCCAGCAGTTTATTCCCGGACAGGGTTGAGACCCAGTACTTC.

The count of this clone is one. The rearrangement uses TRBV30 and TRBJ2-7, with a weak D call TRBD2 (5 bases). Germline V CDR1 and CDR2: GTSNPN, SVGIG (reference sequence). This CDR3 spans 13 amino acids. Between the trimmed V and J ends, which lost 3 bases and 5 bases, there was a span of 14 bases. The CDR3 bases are TGTGCCTGGAGCGAATCACTAGTCCACGAGCAGTACTTC. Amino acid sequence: CAWSESLVHEQYF. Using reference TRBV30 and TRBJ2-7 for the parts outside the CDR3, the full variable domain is SQTIHQWPATLVQPVGSPLSLECTVEGTSNPNLYWYRQAAGRGLQLLFYSVGIGQISSEVPQNLSASRPQDRQFILSSKKLLLSDSGFYLCAWSESLVHEQYFGPGTRLTVT.

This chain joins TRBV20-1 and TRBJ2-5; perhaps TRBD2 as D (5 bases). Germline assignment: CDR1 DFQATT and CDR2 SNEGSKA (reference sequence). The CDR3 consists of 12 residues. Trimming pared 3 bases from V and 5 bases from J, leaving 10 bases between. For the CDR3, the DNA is TGCAGTGCTAGTCGCGGGTTGGAGACCCAGTACTTC. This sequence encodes CSASRGLETQYF.

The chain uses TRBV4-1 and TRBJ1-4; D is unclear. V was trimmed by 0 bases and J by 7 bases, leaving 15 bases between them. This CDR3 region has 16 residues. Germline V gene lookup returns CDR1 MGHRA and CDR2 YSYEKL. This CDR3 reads CASSQDLSRVVEKLFF. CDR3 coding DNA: TGCGCCAGCAGCCAAGATCTCTCCCGGGTGGTTGAAAAACTGTTTTTT.

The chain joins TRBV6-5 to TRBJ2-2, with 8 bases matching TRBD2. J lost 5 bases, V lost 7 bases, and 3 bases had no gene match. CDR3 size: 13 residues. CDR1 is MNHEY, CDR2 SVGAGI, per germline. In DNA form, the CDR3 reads TGTGCCAGCACCTCTAGCGGGACCGGGGAGCTGTTTTTT. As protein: CASTSSGTGELFF.

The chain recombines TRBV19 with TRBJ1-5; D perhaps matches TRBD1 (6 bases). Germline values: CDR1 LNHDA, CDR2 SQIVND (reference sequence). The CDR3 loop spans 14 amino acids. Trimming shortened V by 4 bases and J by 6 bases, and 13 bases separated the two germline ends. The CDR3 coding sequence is TGTGCCAGTAGTAGGAAGAGGGGGGGTCAGCCCCAGCATTTT. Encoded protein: CASSRKRGGQPQHF.

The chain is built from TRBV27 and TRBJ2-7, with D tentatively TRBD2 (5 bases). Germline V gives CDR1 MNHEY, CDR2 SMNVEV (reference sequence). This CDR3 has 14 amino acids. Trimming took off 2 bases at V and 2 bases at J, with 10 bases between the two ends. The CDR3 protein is CASSLTGSTYEQYF. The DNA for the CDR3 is TGTGCCAGCAGTTTAACGGGGTCGACCTACGAGCAGTACTTC.

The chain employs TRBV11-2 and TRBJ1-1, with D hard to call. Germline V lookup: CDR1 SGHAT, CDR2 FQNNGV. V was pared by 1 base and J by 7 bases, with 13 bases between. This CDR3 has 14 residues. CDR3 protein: CASSLAYGRNEAFF. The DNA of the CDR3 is TGTGCCAGCAGCTTAGCCTATGGCAGGAATGAAGCTTTCTTT.

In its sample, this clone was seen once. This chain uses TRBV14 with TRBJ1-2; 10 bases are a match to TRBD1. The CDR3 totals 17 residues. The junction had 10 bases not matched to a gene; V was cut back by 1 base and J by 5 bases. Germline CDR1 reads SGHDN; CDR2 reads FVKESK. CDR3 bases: TGTGCCAGCAGCCAAGTTTCCGGGACAGGGGCCTGGTATGGCTACACCTTC. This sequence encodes CASSQVSGTGAWYGYTF.

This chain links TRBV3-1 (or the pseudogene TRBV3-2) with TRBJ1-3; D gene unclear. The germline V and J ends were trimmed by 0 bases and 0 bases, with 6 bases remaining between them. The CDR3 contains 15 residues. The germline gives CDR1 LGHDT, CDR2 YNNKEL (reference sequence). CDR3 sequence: CASSQEAYSGNTIYF. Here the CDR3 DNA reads TGTGCCAGCAGCCAAGAAGCTTACTCTGGAAACACCATATATTTT.

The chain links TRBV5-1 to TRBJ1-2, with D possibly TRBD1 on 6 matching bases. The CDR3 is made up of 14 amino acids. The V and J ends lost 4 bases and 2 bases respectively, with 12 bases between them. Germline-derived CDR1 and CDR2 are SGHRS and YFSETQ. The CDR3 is CASSPRTENYGYTF. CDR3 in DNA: TGCGCCAGCAGCCCACGGACAGAGAACTATGGCTACACCTTC. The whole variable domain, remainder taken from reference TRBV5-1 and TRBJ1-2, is KAGVTQTPRYLIKTRGQQVTLSCSPISGHRSVSWYQQTPGQGLQFLFEYFSETQRNKGNFPGRFSGRQFSNSRSEMNVSTLELGDSALYLCASSPRTENYGYTFGSGTRLTVV.

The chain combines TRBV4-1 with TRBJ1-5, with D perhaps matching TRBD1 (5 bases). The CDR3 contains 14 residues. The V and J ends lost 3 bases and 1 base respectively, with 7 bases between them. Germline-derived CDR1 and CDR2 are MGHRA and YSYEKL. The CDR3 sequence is CASSQGQSNQPQHF. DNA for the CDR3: TGCGCCAGCAGCCAGGGGCAGAGCAATCAGCCCCAGCATTTT.

CDR3 amino acids: CASSPLGRGAKDYGYTF. CDR3 nucleotide sequence: TGTGCCAGCAGCCCGCTCGGACGGGGGGCAAAGGACTATGGCTACACCTTC. This chain uses TRBV11-2 with TRBJ1-2; D may be TRBD1 (6 bases). This CDR3 has 17 amino acids. CDR1 and CDR2 (germline): SGHAT, FQNNGV. Trimming left V 5 bases short and J 3 bases short, with 22 bases between.

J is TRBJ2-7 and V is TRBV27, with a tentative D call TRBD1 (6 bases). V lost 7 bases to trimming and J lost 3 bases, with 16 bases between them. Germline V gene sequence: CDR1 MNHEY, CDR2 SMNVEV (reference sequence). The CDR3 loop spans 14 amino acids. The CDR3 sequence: CASKPDRSGYEQYF. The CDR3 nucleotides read TGTGCCAGCAAACCAGACAGGAGTGGCTACGAGCAGTACTTC.

CDR3 amino acids: CASSYVSGGRFYGYTF. In nucleotides, the CDR3 is TGTGCCAGCAGTTATGTAAGCGGCGGCAGGTTTTATGGCTACACCTTC. The rearrangement uses TRBV6-5 and TRBJ1-2; D gene uncertain. Trimming pared 3 bases from V and 5 bases from J, leaving 19 bases between. Germline CDR1 MNHEY, CDR2 SVGAGI. The CDR3 totals 16 residues.

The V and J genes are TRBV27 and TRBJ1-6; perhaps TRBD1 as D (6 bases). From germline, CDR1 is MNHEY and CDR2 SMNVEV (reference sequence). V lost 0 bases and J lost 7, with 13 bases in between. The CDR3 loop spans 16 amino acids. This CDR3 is CASSLSVGQGNSPLHF. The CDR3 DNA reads TGTGCCAGCAGTTTATCCGTAGGGCAGGGGAATTCACCCCTCCACTTT.

The CDR3 reads CASSEARGLGGGRANQPQHF. CDR3 DNA: TGTGCCAGCAGTGAAGCGCGGGGGCTGGGGGGCGGAAGGGCCAATCAGCCCCAGCATTTT. V and J are TRBV6-1 and TRBJ1-5, with a tentative D call TRBD1 (6 bases). V lost 0 bases and J 3 bases, leaving 24 bases between the germline ends. This CDR3 is built from 20 residues. Germline V lookup: CDR1 MNHNS, CDR2 SASEGT.

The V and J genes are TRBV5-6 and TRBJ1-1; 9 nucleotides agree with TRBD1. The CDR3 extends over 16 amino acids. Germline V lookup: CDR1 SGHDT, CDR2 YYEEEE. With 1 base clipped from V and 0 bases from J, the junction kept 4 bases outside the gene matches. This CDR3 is CASSLWDRAMNTEAFF. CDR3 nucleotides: TGTGCCAGCAGCTTGTGGGACAGGGCCATGAACACTGAAGCTTTCTTT.